The present TCR beta chain was sequenced within a study of blood T cell repertoires in COVID-19 (dated by TCRdb to the early 2020s). With respect to the entire study: Samples from collaborators originated in the United States, Italy and Spain and spanned both the acute and convalescent phases of COVID-19. The prospective study material was composed of cDNA or gDNA derived from T cells, B-cell-depleted T cells, or PBMCs. The dataset comprised deeply sampled blood TCRbeta repertoires from subjects exposed to, actively infected with, or recovered from COVID-19. The repertoires were released in a freely available public database meant as a resource for research on the immune response to SARS-CoV-2. The samples were drawn from the first 160 participants of the ongoing ImmuneRACE study and from under 1,500 subjects provided by 6 global collaborators. A de-identified subject ID, COVID-19 status, age in years and sex were almost always included in the sample metadata. HLA class I and class II types, where available, came from metadata supplied by the sample provider rather than from assay-based typing. Overall study outcomes, separate from this receptor: The amount of clinical and demographic metadata varied by source and participant and was provided uncurated.

CDR1 is given as SGHRS and CDR2 as YFSETQ, both from the germline V gene. V lost 4 bases and J lost 0 bases; the stretch between them is 10 bases long. The CDR3, cysteine through phenylalanine, is 14 amino acids long. Here the CDR3 DNA is all that survives: 42 bases in frame from base 1. As to this clone: Its antigen remains unidentified. Base qualities are not at hand, and no much larger clone is one base apart.

TCRbeta CDR3 regions were amplified from genomic DNA by means of the immunoSEQ Assay, a bias-controlled multiplex PCR. Regarding the original processing steps: Within the assay, amplification of reference gene primers was used to estimate how many nucleated cells each sample contained. To quantify the absolute abundance of each unique TCRbeta CDR3 rearrangement, sequence reads were collapsed and filtered. For each sample, productive Simpson clonality was calculated by taking the square root of Simpson's diversity index across productive rearrangements. Entries here come from immuneACCESS through TCRdb and include only in-frame sequences with V and J called. Some clones fail to appear in such tables; in the studies checked, an unresolved V gene covers under half of the shortfall, and the cause of the remainder is unknown. For V, J and clone size, that table is used; D and trimming come from the DNA. The sample data list fewer than 110,000 clones, and roughly 80% of these were observed just once. The biggest ten clones account for about 12% of the sample.

Each collaborating institution followed its own protocols to collect whole blood in K2EDTA tubes. For TCRbeta analysis, collaborators shipped samples as frozen whole blood, isolated PBMCs, or DNA extracted from either of those sample types. The sample was peripheral blood. The rearranged chain carries TRBV5-1 and TRBJ1-1, with no reliable assignment of the D segment. The receptor's source is a human donor in a cohort sampled during active COVID-19. The nucleotide sequence is given as TGCGCCAGCAGCGCCGGACTCATGAACACTGAAGCTTTCTTT. Translated, this is CASSAGLMNTEAFF.